This T cell receptor beta chain was captured in a study of shared clonotypes between healthy human individuals (dated by TCRdb to between 2020 and 2021). Concerning the study at large: Two women and three men aged 18 to 49 years were included in the cohort. To estimate repertoire size and how much clonotype sharing occurs between individuals, the study deeply sequenced the blood TCR repertoires of roughly 5 healthy adults. Libraries were prepared and TCR repertoires were sequenced by different laboratories using diverse techniques, in order to increase sequencing depth and limit assay-specific biases. Between about 0.94 and 8.9 billion PBMCs per donor were obtained by leukapheresis.

Using the deep immunoSEQ assay, multiplex PCR amplified TCR CDR3 regions from genomic DNA. For each cell subset, the extracted genomic DNA was distributed evenly across all wells of several immunoSEQ 96-well plates, and each plate served as one replicate. For unsorted PBMC, around 290 ng of genomic DNA, equivalent to approximately 30,000 T cell genomes, went into each replicate PCR. Ten immunoSEQ deep assay plates were used to sequence unsorted PBMC genomic DNA. Purified libraries were measured with a Qubit 3.0 fluorometer, size-checked on a Bioanalyzer 2100, and measured again with the KAPA Library Quantification kit. A separate single-read 150-cycle Illumina NextSeq 550 flow cell was used to sequence each immunoSEQ 96-well plate. For the original study's pipeline: Because the immunoSEQ output included only junctional sequences and no quality scores, the filtering could not be the same as the filtering used for full-length reads. Sequences were annotated with PyIR, a Python wrapper for IgBLAST v1.9, using IMGT germline references to assign V/J genes and CDR3. Reads were removed for weak V/J assignments (E-value above 1e-6), missing CDR3, stop codons, out-of-frame junctions, or ambiguous translated residues. V3J clonotypes were defined by identical inferred V gene, J gene, and CDR3 amino acid sequence. Percentage overlap between repertoires was calculated by dividing the number of shared unique clonotypes by the size of the smaller repertoire. Three approaches were used to assess repertoire richness: RTK rarefaction, the Chao1 estimator, and Recon v2.1 estimates of unobserved clonotypes. TCRdb retrieved this table from immuneACCESS and kept in-frame rearrangements only. Not all clones are present; in checked studies, unresolved V genes account for under half, and no reason is known for the remainder. V and J calls and clone size are as listed in that table; D and trimming were resolved from the DNA. This sample holds about 520,000 clones; approximately 82% were observed only once. The ten largest clones represent around 12% of the sample.

For this clone: What antigen it recognizes has not been identified. Per-nucleotide qualities are absent, and no much larger clonotype sits a single base away.

Study-wide conclusions, independent of this receptor: Pairwise subsampling led to the expectation that sequencing depth would affect the degree of clonotype sharing among donors. The small number of donors limited the genetic and exposure-history diversity represented. Sampling was restricted to blood, and TCR repertoires in tissues likely differ from the TCR repertoires found in blood.

V loses 3 bases at its end and J loses 5 bases; junction bases beyond the gene matches: 5. Including the terminal cysteine and phenylalanine, the CDR3 comprises 15 residues. The entry retains the CDR3 DNA only, 45 bases that are in frame from base 1. CDR1 SEHNR and CDR2 FQNEAQ were looked up in the germline V gene (reference sequence). The donors were healthy, HIV-negative adults who had no recently reported acute infections or vaccinations. Every donor was a Caucasian adult residing in Nashville, Tennessee, USA. For unsorted samples, about 90 million PBMCs were counted and genomic DNA was extracted with the QIAamp DNA Blood Mini kit. After blood collection by leukapheresis, PBMCs were isolated using Ficoll-Histopaque density gradient centrifugation and then cryopreserved in the vapor phase of liquid nitrogen.

The V gene is TRBV7-9 and the J gene is TRBJ2-2; a stretch of 8 junction bases matches TRBD1. The specimen sequenced was PBMCs. The sequence was obtained from a woman aged 40 to 55 in good health. Some clones in this sample may be carry-over from other donors' samples. The CDR3 protein is CASSFQGALTGELFF. The sequenced DNA: TGTGCCAGCAGCTTCCAGGGGGCTCTTACCGGGGAGCTGTTTTTT.